This TCR beta chain was documented in a study of T-cell reconstitution after alpha-beta-depleted transplantation in children. Unique molecular identifiers were incorporated when the TCRbeta library was constructed. Each CDR3 protein gets one entry after TCRdb re-called the PCR reads with MiXCR. The sample holds about 460,000 distinct CDR3 sequences, roughly an eighth seen once. A single count supports this clonotype. After removal of 5 bases from V and 1 base from J, the junction contained 9 bases not matched to a gene. The CDR3 sequence is 16 residues long. CDR1 and CDR2 from the germline V gene are MDHEN and SYDVKM.

The specimen comprised PBMCs from the stem cell graft donor, sampled from the stem cell graft. This receptor was obtained from a human donor who donated a stem cell graft to a child with combined immunodeficiency. The rearrangement joins TRBV28 to TRBJ2-7; 9 bases line up with TRBD1. As DNA, the CDR3 is TGTGCCAGCAGTACCCTTCGGGACAGGGATTCCTACGAGCAGTACTTC. Residues: CASSTLRDRDSYEQYF.